This entry describes one T cell receptor (beta chain). Its target is unknown. The PCR ran on 60 Vbeta and 13 Jbeta primers. Assay used: immunoSEQ multiplex PCR; TCRdb lists only in-frame clones, some missing. The sample contains roughly 150,000 clones, around 75% of which appear only once. The sample originates from a study of cytomegalovirus exposure and HLA in healthy donors. As for the study in general: From donors who were HLA-typed, an early data release held around 80 million unique TCRs. Study conclusions and caveats: The authors confirmed in vitro that a few CMV-associated chains were specific for CMV antigens.

The germline V and J ends were trimmed by 4 bases and 0 bases, with 31 bases remaining between them. The germline V gene encodes CDR1 MDHEN and CDR2 SYDVKM. This CDR3 has 22 residues. The sample was PBMCs. V gene TRBV28 combines with J gene TRBJ2-1; weak D call: TRBD2 (7 bases). The sequence was collected from a man aged 18 to 29 in good health and CMV-seropositive. In nucleotides, the CDR3 is TGTGCCAGCAGTTCCGCCCTCCCGGGGGCGGGAGAGGGTCAATCCTCCTACAATGAGCAGTTCTTC. This translates into CASSSALPGAGEGQSSYNEQFF.